Listed below are T cell receptor beta chains from one sample, sequenced in a study of cytomegalovirus exposure and HLA in healthy donors. The data were produced by immunoSEQ multiplex PCR, yet TCRdb's version contains in-frame clones alone and is incomplete. The table lists 150,000 to 200,000 clones, over 9.5% of them singletons. The specimen was PBMCs. The receptors here all came from a man aged 45-65 years in good health and CMV-seropositive. The CDR3 runs from the conserved cysteine through the conserved F or W. Each record gives: J gene, V gene, clone size, D gene, CDR3 protein, CDR3 DNA. The D gene is left open where the match is weak. The listing skips clone size in some rows; elsewhere it reads once, few, many or a size class.

J: TRBJ1-2; V: TRBV7-6; size: -; D: -; CDR3: CASSPDRNYGYTF; DNA: TGTGCCAGCAGCCCTGACAGGAACTATGGCTACACCTTC
J: TRBJ1-2; V: TRBV30; size: -; D: TRBD1; CDR3: CAWSVIPDRRPSGYTF; DNA: TGTGCCTGGAGTGTAATTCCGGACAGGCGCCCGAGCGGCTACACCTTC
J: TRBJ1-1; V: TRBV5-4; size: few; D: TRBD1; CDR3: CASSEATGTVGSTEAFF; DNA: TGTGCCAGCAGCGAAGCAACCGGGACAGTAGGCTCAACTGAAGCTTTCTTT
J: TRBJ2-5; V: TRBV2; size: few; D: -; CDR3: CASSENTGRETQYF; DNA: TGTGCCAGCAGTGAAAATACAGGGAGAGAGACCCAGTACTTC
J: TRBJ2-3; V: TRBV6-5; size: -; D: -; CDR3: CASSRRQRADTQYF; DNA: TGTGCCAGCAGTCGACGACAGCGAGCAGATACGCAGTATTTT
J: TRBJ2-7; V: TRBV27; size: -; D: -; CDR3: CASGRDSYEQYF; DNA: TGTGCCAGCGGCAGGGACTCGTACGAGCAGTACTTC
J: TRBJ1-4; V: TRBV29-1; size: -; D: -; CDR3: CSVEADNEKLFF; DNA: TGCAGCGTTGAGGCGGATAATGAAAAACTGTTTTTT
J: TRBJ1-5; V: TRBV4-2; size: -; D: -; CDR3: CASSQDWTNSNQPQHF; DNA: TGTGCCAGCAGCCAAGATTGGACAAATAGCAATCAGCCCCAGCATTTT
J: TRBJ1-2; V: TRBV6-1; size: few; D: -; CDR3: CASSEAGGYGNYGYTF; DNA: TGTGCCAGCAGTGAAGCGGGTGGTTACGGGAACTATGGCTACACCTTC
J: TRBJ2-1; V: TRBV9; size: few; D: TRBD2; CDR3: CASSVGTSGGRYNEQFF; DNA: TGTGCCAGCAGCGTCGGGACTAGCGGGGGCCGTTACAATGAGCAGTTCTTC
J: TRBJ2-2; V: TRBV5-6; size: -; D: -; CDR3: CASSSWGLPTGELFF; DNA: TGTGCCAGCAGCTCATGGGGACTCCCGACAGGGGAGCTGTTTTTT
J: TRBJ2-7; V: TRBV7-9; size: -; D: TRBD1; CDR3: CASSSILGQAYEQYF; DNA: TGTGCCAGCAGCTCCATCCTGGGACAGGCCTACGAGCAGTACTTC
J: TRBJ2-5; V: TRBV28; size: once; D: TRBD2; CDR3: CASSPRGAGSLQETQYF; DNA: TGTGCCAGCAGTCCCAGAGGAGCGGGGTCGTTGCAAGAGACCCAGTACTTC
J: TRBJ2-7; V: TRBV5-6; size: -; D: TRBD1; CDR3: CASSLDRGYEQYF; DNA: TGTGCCAGCAGCCTCGACAGGGGCTACGAGCAGTACTTC
J: TRBJ1-2; V: TRBV6-1; size: -; D: -; CDR3: CASTVTLNAYGYTF; DNA: TGTGCCAGCACGGTCACGCTTAACGCCTATGGCTACACCTTC
J: TRBJ1-1; V: TRBV10-3; size: few; D: TRBD1; CDR3: CAISGGTGVSEAFF; DNA: TGTGCCATCAGTGGAGGGACAGGGGTCTCAGAAGCTTTCTTT
J: TRBJ2-6; V: TRBV7-9; size: few; D: -; CDR3: CASSHPAAGANVLTF; DNA: TGTGCCAGCAGTCATCCGGCGGCCGGGGCCAACGTCCTGACTTTC
J: TRBJ2-1; V: TRBV11-2; size: few; D: TRBD2; CDR3: CASSFVAGGREQFF; DNA: TGTGCCAGCAGCTTCGTAGCGGGGGGACGCGAGCAGTTCTTC
J: TRBJ1-1; V: TRBV5-1; size: -; D: -; CDR3: CASSGGLNTEAFF; DNA: TGCGCCAGCAGCGGCGGTCTGAACACTGAAGCTTTCTTT
J: TRBJ2-5; V: TRBV11-3; size: -; D: TRBD2; CDR3: CASSTRTSVAETQYF; DNA: TGTGCCAGCAGCACCCGAACTAGCGTTGCAGAGACCCAGTACTTC
J: TRBJ1-1; V: TRBV7-3; size: few; D: -; CDR3: CASSPGSGNTEAFF; DNA: TGTGCCAGCAGCCCCGGTTCGGGGAACACTGAAGCTTTCTTT
J: TRBJ2-2; V: TRBV4-3; size: -; D: -; CDR3: CASSQLQGSGELFF; DNA: TGCGCCAGCAGCCAACTACAGGGATCCGGGGAGCTGTTTTTT
J: TRBJ1-1; V: TRBV5-4; size: -; D: -; CDR3: CASSSGWAAEAFF; DNA: TGTGCCAGCAGCTCCGGATGGGCCGCTGAAGCTTTCTTT
J: TRBJ2-5; V: TRBV18; size: -; D: -; CDR3: CASSSRVIGAGETQYF; DNA: TGTGCCAGCTCCTCCCGGGTAATAGGGGCTGGAGAGACCCAGTACTTC
J: TRBJ2-7; V: TRBV19; size: -; D: TRBD1; CDR3: CASSTGQGAYEQYF; DNA: TGTGCCAGTAGTACAGGACAGGGGGCCTACGAGCAGTACTTC
J: TRBJ2-3; V: TRBV5-1; size: few; D: -; CDR3: CASSLETMLRADTQYF; DNA: TGCGCCAGCAGCTTGGAGACTATGCTTCGAGCAGATACGCAGTATTTT
J: TRBJ1-6; V: TRBV5-6; size: few; D: -; CDR3: CASSLEPGASSYNSPLHF; DNA: TGTGCCAGCAGCTTGGAACCGGGAGCTAGCTCCTATAATTCACCCCTCCACTTT
J: TRBJ2-3; V: TRBV9; size: -; D: TRBD2; CDR3: CASSPPRASGTDTQYF; DNA: TGTGCCAGCAGCCCACCCCGGGCTAGCGGGACAGATACGCAGTATTTT
J: TRBJ1-1; V: TRBV5-1; size: few; D: -; CDR3: CASSLEGEMNTEAFF; DNA: TGCGCCAGCAGCTTGGAGGGGGAGATGAACACTGAAGCTTTCTTT
J: TRBJ2-3; V: TRBV5-1; size: few; D: -; CDR3: CASSSTSTDTQYF; DNA: TGCGCCAGCAGCTCGACTAGCACAGATACGCAGTATTTT
J: TRBJ2-5; V: TRBV4-2; size: few; D: TRBD1; CDR3: CASSIRHRGTETQYF; DNA: TGTGCCAGCAGTATTCGGCACAGGGGGACAGAGACCCAGTACTTC
J: TRBJ1-2; V: TRBV7-9; size: few; D: -; CDR3: CASSLGAGPYGYTF; DNA: TGTGCCAGCAGCTTAGGCGCAGGGCCCTATGGCTACACCTTC
J: TRBJ1-6; V: TRBV27; size: few; D: -; CDR3: CASSQLTGGGSYNSPLHF; DNA: TGTGCCAGCAGCCAGCTGACAGGCGGGGGTTCCTATAATTCACCCCTCCACTTT
J: TRBJ2-5; V: TRBV5-4; size: -; D: -; CDR3: CASSPGDRETQYF; DNA: TGTGCCAGCAGCCCCGGGGATCGGGAGACCCAGTACTTC
J: TRBJ1-2; V: TRBV5-1; size: few; D: TRBD1; CDR3: CASSDRDRGDYGYTF; DNA: TGCGCCAGCAGCGACCGGGACAGGGGTGACTATGGCTACACCTTC
J: TRBJ1-1; V: TRBV27; size: few; D: TRBD1; CDR3: CASRQGRGNTEAFF; DNA: TGTGCCAGCCGACAGGGACGGGGGAACACTGAAGCTTTCTTT
J: TRBJ2-1; V: TRBV6-5; size: -; D: TRBD2; CDR3: CASRRLADEQFF; DNA: TGTGCCAGCAGGCGACTAGCCGATGAGCAGTTCTTC
J: TRBJ1-2; V: TRBV5-1; size: -; D: TRBD1; CDR3: CASSGRTGTGGDRNYGYTF; DNA: TGCGCCAGCAGCGGGAGAACCGGGACAGGGGGCGACCGAAACTATGGCTACACCTTC
J: TRBJ1-5; V: TRBV19; size: -; D: -; CDR3: CASSIVWAGNQPQHF; DNA: TGTGCCAGTAGTATAGTCTGGGCAGGTAATCAGCCCCAGCATTTT
J: TRBJ2-6; V: TRBV9; size: few; D: -; CDR3: CASSANTGANVLTF; DNA: TGTGCCAGCAGCGCGAACACGGGGGCCAACGTCCTGACTTTC
J: TRBJ2-3; V: TRBV7-2; size: -; D: -; CDR3: CASSSLGGRDTQYF; DNA: TGTGCCAGCAGCTCCCTCGGGGGGCGTGATACGCAGTATTTT
J: TRBJ2-5; V: TRBV7-9; size: -; D: TRBD1; CDR3: CASSATGGSGTQYF; DNA: TGTGCCAGCAGCGCGACAGGGGGGAGCGGGACCCAGTACTTC
J: TRBJ1-1; V: TRBV9; size: few; D: TRBD1; CDR3: CASTPATGLAGRTEAFF; DNA: TGTGCCAGCACCCCTGCGACAGGGCTAGCAGGTAGAACTGAAGCTTTCTTT
J: TRBJ2-5; V: TRBV9; size: -; D: -; CDR3: CASSAGGRQETQYF; DNA: TGTGCCAGCAGCGCGGGGGGCCGCCAAGAGACCCAGTACTTC
J: TRBJ1-1; V: TRBV14; size: few; D: TRBD1; CDR3: CASSPGTVEAFF; DNA: TGTGCCAGCAGCCCGGGGACAGTTGAAGCTTTCTTT
J: TRBJ1-2; V: TRBV11-2; size: few; D: -; CDR3: CASSLVTGGAGYTF; DNA: TGTGCCAGCAGCTTAGTAACCGGGGGGGCAGGCTACACCTTC
J: TRBJ1-2; V: TRBV29-1; size: many; D: -; CDR3: CSVDPRNYGYTF; DNA: TGCAGCGTTGACCCCAGGAACTATGGCTACACCTTC
J: TRBJ1-1; V: TRBV14; size: -; D: -; CDR3: CASSQETGNAEAFF; DNA: TGTGCCAGCAGCCAAGAAACAGGGAACGCTGAAGCTTTCTTT
J: TRBJ2-7; V: TRBV7-2; size: -; D: TRBD1; CDR3: CASSFRDRGEQYF; DNA: TGTGCCAGCAGCTTCCGGGACAGGGGCGAGCAGTACTTC
J: TRBJ1-3; V: TRBV10-2; size: few; D: -; CDR3: CASSRGTDGNTIYF; DNA: TGCGCCAGCAGCAGGGGAACTGATGGAAACACCATATATTTT
J: TRBJ2-1; V: TRBV4-2; size: few; D: -; CDR3: CASSLSGRTLWDEQFF; DNA: TGTGCCAGCAGCCTCTCAGGGCGGACCCTCTGGGATGAGCAGTTCTTC
J: TRBJ1-2; V: TRBV5-1; size: -; D: TRBD1; CDR3: CASSLGGTAQSSYGYTF; DNA: TGCGCCAGCAGCTTGGGCGGGACAGCTCAATCCTCCTATGGCTACACCTTC
J: TRBJ2-3; V: TRBV10-3; size: -; D: -; CDR3: CASRETTDTQYF; DNA: TGTGCCTCCCGGGAAACCACAGATACGCAGTATTTT
J: TRBJ2-3; V: TRBV7-2; size: -; D: -; CDR3: CASSLGGSVADTQYF; DNA: TGTGCCAGCAGCTTAGGTGGTAGCGTGGCAGATACGCAGTATTTT
J: TRBJ1-1; V: TRBV5-1; size: -; D: -; CDR3: CASSFVGGDLGWGAFF; DNA: TGCGCCAGCAGCTTCGTTGGGGGGGACCTCGGGTGGGGAGCTTTCTTT
J: TRBJ2-7; V: TRBV7-2; size: few; D: TRBD1; CDR3: CASSLRTGGEREQYF; DNA: TGTGCCAGCAGCCTCCGGACAGGGGGGGAGAGGGAGCAGTACTTC
J: TRBJ2-3; V: TRBV14; size: -; D: TRBD2; CDR3: CASSQDSGLAGDTQYF; DNA: TGTGCCAGCAGCCAAGATTCCGGACTAGCGGGGGATACGCAGTATTTT
J: TRBJ1-4; V: TRBV5-4; size: -; D: TRBD1; CDR3: CASSLSRGLGNEKLFF; DNA: TGTGCCAGCAGCTTGTCTAGGGGGCTGGGGAATGAAAAACTGTTTTTT
J: TRBJ1-2; V: TRBV9; size: -; D: -; CDR3: CASSVTPGVGYGYTF; DNA: TGTGCCAGCAGCGTAACTCCAGGGGTAGGGTATGGCTACACCTTC
J: TRBJ2-5; V: TRBV5-1; size: few; D: TRBD2; CDR3: CASSVHSGEQETQYF; DNA: TGCGCCAGCAGCGTGCATAGCGGGGAGCAAGAGACCCAGTACTTC